This TCR beta chain was retrieved from a study of T cell changes during pregnancy in multiple sclerosis (dated by TCRdb to 2018 to 2020). With regard to the full study: Changes in the T cell repertoire over the course of pregnancy were examined in this study in women with multiple sclerosis.

Reading the germline V gene gives CDR1 SGHDN and CDR2 FVKESK. The junction shows trimming of 4 bases on V and 11 bases on J, plus 12 bases between the germline ends. There are 12 amino acids in the CDR3, from cysteine to phenylalanine inclusive. Only the CDR3 DNA stays, 36 bases, in frame from base 1. In regard to this clone: The specificity of this receptor is unknown. It has no much larger one-base neighbor in the sample; base qualities were not kept.

Library generation was performed with the immunoSEQ multiplex PCR assay. The immuneACCESS repertoire file appears here via TCRdb, limited to in-frame rearrangements. These files lack a portion of the clones; in checked studies, under half of the deficit traces to unresolved V genes, and the cause of the others is not known. Counted in this sample were more than 35,000 clones; 85% to 95% of them appeared once. The biggest ten clones account for about 0.42% of the sample. The source was CD4+ T cells from peripheral blood mononuclear cells, collected in the third trimester of pregnancy. The origin of this receptor is a female donor in good health, enrolled as a control in a pregnancy study. The receptor chain draws on TRBV14 and TRBJ2-1; a weak D assignment points to TRBD1 (6 bases agree). The DNA is TGTGCCAGCAGCCCTAAGGGGGTTAAGCAGTTCTTC. Its coded protein is CASSPKGVKQFF.